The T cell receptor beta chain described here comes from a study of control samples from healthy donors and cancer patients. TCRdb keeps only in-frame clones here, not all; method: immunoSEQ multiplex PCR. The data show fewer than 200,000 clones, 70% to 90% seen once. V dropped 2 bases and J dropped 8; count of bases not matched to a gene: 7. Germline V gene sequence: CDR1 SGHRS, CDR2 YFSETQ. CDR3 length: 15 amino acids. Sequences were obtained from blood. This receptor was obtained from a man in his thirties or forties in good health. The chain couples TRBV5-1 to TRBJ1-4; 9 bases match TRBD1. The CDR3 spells CASSFGTGSSEKLFF. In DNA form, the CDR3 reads TGCGCCAGCAGCTTCGGGACAGGGAGCTCGGAAAAACTGTTTTTT.